Below are 8 T cell receptor beta chains sequenced from a single sample in a study of T cell changes during pregnancy in multiple sclerosis. Clones were sequenced by immunoSEQ multiplex PCR, and TCRdb holds only the in-frame ones, with some missing. The sample lists approximately 40,000 clones; around 89% were seen once. The sample in question was CD4+ T cells from peripheral blood mononuclear cells, obtained in the second trimester of pregnancy. Every receptor here comes from a female donor with multiple sclerosis, enrolled in a pregnancy study.

The rearrangement links TRBV19 to TRBJ2-3, with 7 bases identical to TRBD2. Germline V gives CDR1 LNHDA, CDR2 SQIVND (reference sequence). After removal of 4 bases from V and 6 bases from J, the junction contained 7 bases not matched to a gene. CDR3 size: 14 residues. CDR3 sequence reads: CASSTAGPRDTQYF. The CDR3 bases are TGTGCCAGTAGTACAGCGGGGCCCCGGGATACGCAGTATTTT.

The chain joins TRBV27 to TRBJ2-7; 9 bases map to TRBD1. V dropped 7 bases and J dropped 4; count of bases not matched to a gene: 11. This CDR3 is built from 15 residues. In germline, CDR1 is MNHEY, CDR2 SMNVEV (reference sequence). CDR3 region: CASNPAGTGKYEQYF. DNA of the CDR3: TGTGCCAGCAACCCAGCCGGGACAGGGAAGTACGAGCAGTACTTC.

This rearrangement joins TRBV5-1 to TRBJ2-1; 10 bases align to TRBD2. This CDR3 has 16 residues. From germline, CDR1 is SGHRS and CDR2 YFSETQ. V lost 0 bases to trimming and J lost 10 bases; unmatched junction nucleotides: 10. The CDR3 bases are TGCGCCAGCAGCTTGGCAGGGCTAGCGGGAGCATGGGAGCAGTTCTTC. It yields the protein CASSLAGLAGAWEQFF. The whole variable domain, filled in from reference TRBV5-1 and TRBJ2-1, reads KAGVTQTPRYLIKTRGQQVTLSCSPISGHRSVSWYQQTPGQGLQFLFEYFSETQRNKGNFPGRFSGRQFSNSRSEMNVSTLELGDSALYLCASSLAGLAGAWEQFFGPGTRLTVL.

This clone was found once. The rearrangement links TRBV29-1 to TRBJ1-1; D is unresolved. The CDR3 has 13 residues. V gave up 2 bases and J gave up 0 bases, with 7 bases separating them. Germline CDR1 is SQVTM and CDR2 is ANQGSEA. In DNA, the CDR3 is TGCAGCGTTGAACTGCAGTTGAACACTGAAGCTTTCTTT. It codes for CSVELQLNTEAFF.

This chain joins TRBV28 and TRBJ1-4, with 7 bases aligning to TRBD1. This CDR3 has 13 amino acids. The V gene end was trimmed by 6 bases and the J gene end by 7 bases; junction bases not matched to a gene: 5. Germline V gene sequence: CDR1 MDHEN, CDR2 SYDVKM. DNA of the CDR3: TGTGCCAGCAGAACAGACAGGGTTGAAAAACTGTTTTTT. As protein: CASRTDRVEKLFF.

The rearrangement links TRBV15 to TRBJ2-2; D remains ambiguous. The CDR3 is 15 residues long. V was trimmed by 7 bases and J by 0 bases, leaving 12 bases between them. Germline V gene data show CDR1 as LNHNV and CDR2 as YYDKDF (reference sequence). CDR3 sequence: CATTLSPSNTGELFF. In DNA, the CDR3 is TGTGCCACCACCTTATCCCCTTCGAACACCGGGGAGCTGTTTTTT.

This chain links TRBV11-2 with TRBJ2-3; 11 bases line up with TRBD2. Germline assignment: CDR1 SGHAT and CDR2 FQNNGV. The V gene end was trimmed by 3 bases and the J gene end by 4 bases; junction bases not matched to a gene: 12. The CDR3 loop spans 18 amino acids. The CDR3 is CASSLVLAGGAVPDTQYF. The DNA of the CDR3 is TGTGCCAGCAGCTTGGTCCTAGCGGGAGGCGCCGTCCCAGATACGCAGTATTTT.

The CDR3 region is CASSLAVRLAGPTDTQYF. The CDR3 coding sequence is TGCGCCAGCAGCTTGGCCGTAAGACTAGCGGGACCGACAGATACGCAGTATTTT. V usage is TRBV5-1 and J usage is TRBJ2-3; 11 nucleotides agree with TRBD2. V shed 0 bases, J shed 3 bases, and the junction held 9 bases outside the gene matches. CDR1 and CDR2 from the germline V gene are SGHRS and YFSETQ. There are 18 residues in the CDR3.